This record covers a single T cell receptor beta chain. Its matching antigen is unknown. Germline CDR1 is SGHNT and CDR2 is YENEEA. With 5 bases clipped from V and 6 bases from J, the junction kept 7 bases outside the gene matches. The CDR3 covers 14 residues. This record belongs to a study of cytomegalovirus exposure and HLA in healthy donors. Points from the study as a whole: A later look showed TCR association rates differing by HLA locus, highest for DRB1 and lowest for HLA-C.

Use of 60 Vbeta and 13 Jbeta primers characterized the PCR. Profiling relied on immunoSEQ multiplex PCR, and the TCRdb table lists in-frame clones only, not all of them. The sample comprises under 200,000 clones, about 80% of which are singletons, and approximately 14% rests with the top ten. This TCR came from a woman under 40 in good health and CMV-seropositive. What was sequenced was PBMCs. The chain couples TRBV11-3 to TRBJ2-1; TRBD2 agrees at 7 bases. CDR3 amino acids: CASSAGDSFNEQFF. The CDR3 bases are TGTGCCAGCAGCGCGGGGGACTCTTTCAATGAGCAGTTCTTC.